These 20 T cell receptor beta chains share one sample of origin, sequenced in a study of cytomegalovirus exposure and HLA in healthy donors. Amplification used 60 Vbeta primers and 13 Jbeta primers. Sequencing used immunoSEQ multiplex PCR; TCRdb keeps in-frame clones, though not all of them. The table has about 130,000 clones, about 69% seen once; the top ten hold roughly 3.1%. The specimen was PBMCs. The receptors come from a man aged 30 to 39 in good health and CMV-seronegative.

This clone was counted a few times. The chain recombines TRBV4-3 with TRBJ1-3, with D perhaps TRBD1 (5 bases). CDR3 size: 15 residues. Germline V CDR1 and CDR2: LGHNA, YSLEER. Trimming left V 2 bases short and J 1 base short, with 9 bases between. The CDR3 loop is CASSQTGDSGNTIYF. CDR3 coding DNA: TGCGCCAGCAGCCAAACAGGCGATTCTGGAAACACCATATATTTT.

The rearrangement joins TRBV5-4 to TRBJ2-3, with 12 positions matching TRBD1. CDR1 and CDR2 (germline): SGHNT, YYREEE (reference sequence). The CDR3 spans 16 residues. After removal of 4 bases from V and 2 bases from J, the junction contained 5 bases not matched to a gene. The CDR3 protein is CASSMRDRGHTDTQYF. DNA for the CDR3: TGTGCCAGCAGCATGCGGGACAGGGGGCACACAGATACGCAGTATTTT.

The table lists this clone with a few counts. The rearrangement uses TRBV29-1 and TRBJ1-3; no clear D gene. The V end lost 7 bases, the J end lost 2 bases, and 9 bases lay between the germline ends. The CDR3 is 12 amino acids. CDR1 SQVTM and CDR2 ANQGSEA come from the germline V gene. The CDR3 here is CSAYNTGNTIYF. The CDR3 coding sequence is TGCAGCGCCTATAATACTGGAAACACCATATATTTT.

This chain uses TRBV29-1 with TRBJ2-3, with TRBD1 matching 12 bases. Germline CDR1 is SQVTM and CDR2 is ANQGSEA. The J segment lost 7 bases and the V segment lost 6 bases, leaving 5 bases of the junction unmatched. This CDR3 comprises 13 residues. The CDR3 reads CSVSGTGGYTQYF. The CDR3 DNA sequence: TGCAGCGTGAGCGGGACAGGGGGCTATACGCAGTATTTT.

Concerning this clone itself: Its ends do not fully match the called genes, so a read error is possible. This chain links TRBV7-7 with TRBJ2-1, with 11 bases fitting TRBD2. This CDR3 comprises 17 residues. Germline CDR1 and CDR2: SSHAT and FNYEAQ (reference sequence). The chain's CDR3 is CASSHQPGLAAYNEQFF. CDR3 bases: TGTGCTAGCAGCCACCAGCCGGGACTAGCGGCCTACAATGAGCAGTTCTTC. The whole variable domain, remainder taken from reference TRBV7-7 and TRBJ2-1, is GAGVSQSPRYKVTKRGQDVTLRCDPISSHATLYWYQQALGQGPEFLTYFNYEAQPDKSGLPSDRFSAERPEGSISTLTIQRTEQRDSAMYRCASSHQPGLAAYNEQFFGPGTRLTVL.

This rearrangement joins TRBV4-2 to TRBJ1-3; 10 nucleotides agree with TRBD1. This CDR3 region has 16 residues. V dropped 1 base and J dropped 1; count of bases not matched to a gene: 1. CDR1 is LGHNA and CDR2 is YNFKEQ in the germline V gene. The CDR3 DNA follows: TGTGCCAGCAGCCAAGGGACAGGGGGTTCTGGAAACACCATATATTTT. It encodes CASSQGTGGSGNTIYF.

CDR3 in amino acids: CASRGDGEYNVYSNQPQHF. The CDR3 coding sequence is TGCGCCAGCAGAGGGGATGGGGAATACAACGTTTATAGCAATCAGCCCCAGCATTTT. The chain employs TRBV23-1 and TRBJ1-5; tentatively, D is TRBD1 (5 bases). TRBV23-1 is noted as an ORF with a role that remains uncertain. V gave up 6 bases and J gave up 0 bases, with 24 bases separating them. The CDR3 contains 19 residues.

V usage is TRBV2 and J usage is TRBJ2-3; D is unresolved. The germline V gene has CDR1 SNHLY and CDR2 FYNNEI. V was cut by 8 bases and J by 3 bases, with 6 bases left in between. The CDR3 is 11 residues long. As DNA, the CDR3 is TGTGCCAGCGGTGCAACAGATACGCAGTATTTT. Encoded protein: CASGATDTQYF. Using reference TRBV2 and TRBJ2-3 for the parts outside the CDR3, the full variable domain is EPEVTQTPSHQVTQMGQEVILRCVPISNHLYFYWYRQILGQKVEFLVSFYNNEISEKSEIFDDQFSVERPDGSNFTLKIRSTKLEDSAMYFCASGATDTQYFGPGTRLTVL.

This clone showed up just a few times. The V gene is TRBV11-2, the J gene TRBJ1-1, with a possible D match to TRBD1 (6 bases). The CDR3 is made up of 14 amino acids. Between the trimmed V and J ends, which lost 8 bases and 7 bases, there was a span of 20 bases. Germline V gene lookup returns CDR1 SGHAT and CDR2 FQNNGV. This chain's CDR3 is CASGVGDRPIEAFF. The CDR3, as DNA: TGTGCCAGCGGGGTGGGTGACAGGCCTATTGAAGCTTTCTTT.

This clone was counted many times. The chain employs TRBV5-1 and TRBJ2-3, with 9 nucleotides matching TRBD2. Germline V gene data show CDR1 as SGHRS and CDR2 as YFSETQ. V lost 4 bases to trimming and J lost 2 bases; unmatched junction nucleotides: 2. The CDR3 length is 14 residues. The CDR3 region is CASSGGGATDTQYF. CDR3 DNA sequence: TGCGCCAGCAGCGGCGGGGGGGCCACAGATACGCAGTATTTT.

In the case of this clone: An end of the junction differs from the germline gene, which may be a read error. This chain uses TRBV29-1 with TRBJ1-3; the D gene is possibly TRBD1 (5 bases). Germline V gene data show CDR1 as SQVTM and CDR2 as ANQGSEA. The CDR3 loop spans 10 amino acids. CDR3 sequence (DNA): TGCAGCGTTGAGCCCGACAGACGCGATTTT. It is translated as CSVEPDRRDF.

The chain recombines TRBV4-3 with TRBJ1-6; D is unresolved. Per the germline V gene, CDR1 is LGHNA and CDR2 is YSLEER. The CDR3 spans 16 residues. Trimming shortened V by 0 bases and J by 7 bases, and 13 bases separated the two germline ends. The CDR3 region is CASSQEIGEENSPLHF. CDR3 nucleotides: TGCGCCAGCAGCCAAGAAATTGGGGAGGAGAATTCACCCCTCCACTTT.

This clone appeared a few times. The genes are TRBV29-1 and TRBJ2-2, with 10 bases fitting TRBD2. Germline CDR1 is SQVTM and CDR2 is ANQGSEA. The length of the CDR3 is 15 residues. V lost 6 bases and J lost 5; bases outside the gene matches: 9. CDR3 residues: CSVDWTSGSTGELFF. The DNA for the CDR3 is TGCAGCGTAGATTGGACTAGCGGATCAACCGGGGAGCTGTTTTTT.

DNA for the CDR3: TGTGCCAGCAGTTTTCCAGATAGCAATCAGCCCCAGCATTTT. Translating gives CASSFPDSNQPQHF. The chain recombines TRBV28 with TRBJ1-5; unclear D gene. Germline CDR1 MDHEN, CDR2 SYDVKM. Trimming cost V 3 bases and J 0 bases, with 6 bases left between them. The length of the CDR3 is 14 residues.

The chain has TRBV25-1 and TRBJ2-5; 8 nucleotides agree with TRBD2. This CDR3 is 17 amino acids long. In germline, CDR1 is MGHDK, CDR2 SYGVNS. The trim removed 0 bases at V and 3 bases at J, leaving 9 bases unmatched. DNA of the CDR3: TGTGCCAGCAGTGAATACGAGACTAGCGATGGTGAAGAGACCCAGTACTTC. It specifies CASSEYETSDGEETQYF.

J is TRBJ2-5 and V is TRBV2; D remains unclear. In germline, CDR1 is SNHLY, CDR2 FYNNEI. The CDR3 is made up of 13 amino acids. V lost 3 bases and J 5 bases, leaving 10 bases between the germline ends. The CDR3 spells CASSEADFETQYF. Here the CDR3 DNA reads TGTGCCAGCAGTGAGGCAGACTTCGAGACCCAGTACTTC. The complete variable domain, with remaining parts taken from reference TRBV2 and TRBJ2-5, reads EPEVTQTPSHQVTQMGQEVILRCVPISNHLYFYWYRQILGQKVEFLVSFYNNEISEKSEIFDDQFSVERPDGSNFTLKIRSTKLEDSAMYFCASSEADFETQYFGPGTRLLVL.

The J gene is TRBJ2-1, the V gene TRBV18, with 10 positions matching TRBD2. V dropped 0 bases and J dropped 4; count of bases not matched to a gene: 6. The CDR3 contains 17 residues. The germline V gene has CDR1 KGHSH and CDR2 LQKENI. The CDR3 bases are TGTGCCAGCTCACCACCGCAGCGGGGGGGAAATTACAATGAGCAGTTCTTC. It is translated as CASSPPQRGGNYNEQFF.

The chain is built from TRBV27 and TRBJ2-1; 9 nucleotides align to TRBD1. Losses at the gene ends were 8 bases for V and 9 bases for J; bases not matched to a gene: 17. Germline V gene sequence: CDR1 MNHEY, CDR2 SMNVEV (reference sequence). This CDR3 region has 16 residues. Here the CDR3 reads CASPRPRDRAPCEQFF. Here the CDR3 DNA reads TGTGCCAGCCCCAGACCCCGGGACAGGGCGCCCTGTGAGCAGTTCTTC.

This chain links TRBV4-1 with TRBJ2-7; D possibly corresponds to TRBD2 (5 bases). Germline-derived CDR1 and CDR2 are MGHRA and YSYEKL. V was shortened by 5 bases and J by 0 bases, with 11 bases between the two germline ends. The CDR3 extends over 14 amino acids. CDR3 nucleotides: TGCGCCAGCAGCGGGAGCGAATACTCCTACGAGCAGTACTTC. This codes for CASSGSEYSYEQYF.

The chain employs TRBV2 and TRBJ1-6, with D possibly TRBD1 on 5 matching bases. V was trimmed by 8 bases and J by 6 bases, leaving 17 bases between them. The CDR3 is 15 amino acids. Per germline, CDR1 SNHLY and CDR2 FYNNEI. The CDR3 protein is CASQLGGEVNSPLHF. The CDR3, as DNA: TGTGCCAGCCAGCTTGGAGGGGAGGTTAATTCACCCCTCCACTTT.